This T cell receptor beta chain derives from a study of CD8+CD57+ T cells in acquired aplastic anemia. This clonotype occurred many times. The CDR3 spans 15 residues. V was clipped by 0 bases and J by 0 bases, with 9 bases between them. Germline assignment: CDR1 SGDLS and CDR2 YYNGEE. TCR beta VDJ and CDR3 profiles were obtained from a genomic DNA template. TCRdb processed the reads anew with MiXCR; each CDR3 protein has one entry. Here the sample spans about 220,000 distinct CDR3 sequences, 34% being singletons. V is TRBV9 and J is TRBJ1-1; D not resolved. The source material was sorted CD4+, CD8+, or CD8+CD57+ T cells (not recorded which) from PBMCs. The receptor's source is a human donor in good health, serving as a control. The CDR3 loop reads CASSVDRSMNTEAFF. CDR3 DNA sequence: TGTGCCAGCAGCGTAGACAGATCCATGAACACTGAAGCTTTCTTT. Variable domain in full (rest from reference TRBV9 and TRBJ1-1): DSGVTQTPKHLITATGQRVTLRCSPRSGDLSVYWYQQSLDQGLQFLIQYYNGEERAKGNILERFSAQQFPDLHSELNLSSLELGDSALYFCASSVDRSMNTEAFFGQGTRLTVV.